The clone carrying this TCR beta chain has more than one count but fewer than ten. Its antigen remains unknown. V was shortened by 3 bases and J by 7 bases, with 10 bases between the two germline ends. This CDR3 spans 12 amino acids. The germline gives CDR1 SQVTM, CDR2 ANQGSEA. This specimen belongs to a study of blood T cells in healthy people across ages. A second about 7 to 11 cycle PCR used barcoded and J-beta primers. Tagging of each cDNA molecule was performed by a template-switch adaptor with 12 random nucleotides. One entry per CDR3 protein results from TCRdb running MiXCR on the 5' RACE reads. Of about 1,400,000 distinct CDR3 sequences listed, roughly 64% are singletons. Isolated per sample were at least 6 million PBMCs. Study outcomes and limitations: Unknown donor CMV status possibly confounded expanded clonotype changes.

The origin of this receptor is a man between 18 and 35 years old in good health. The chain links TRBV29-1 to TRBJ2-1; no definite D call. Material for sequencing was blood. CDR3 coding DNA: TGCAGCGTTGATAGGCGAGCTAATGAGCAGTTCTTC. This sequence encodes CSVDRRANEQFF.